This TCR beta chain stems from a study of T cells in Graves' hyperthyroidism and ophthalmopathy (dated by TCRdb to about 2019). Regarding the study in general: Peripheral blood was collected at initial diagnosis, before any treatment. A discovery cohort of about a hundred patients, 43 with Graves' ophthalmopathy and 57 with stable Graves' hyperthyroidism, was used to find distinguishing TCR V-J signatures. Whether ophthalmopathy could be predicted prospectively was tested in an independent validation cohort made up of 18 to 20 hyperthyroidism patients plus 17 patients who later progressed to ophthalmopathy. The approximately 100 discovery patients were randomly divided into training and test sets at a 7:3 ratio. The study also compared thyroid tissue and blood T-cell repertoires from roughly six Graves' hyperthyroidism patients. After blood sampling, hyperthyroidism patients were treated with methimazole at a starting dose of 30 mg daily, and ophthalmopathy patients were treated with high-dose intravenous methylprednisolone. According to the paper, TCR Vbeta CDR3 sequencing was carried out on over 130 peripheral blood samples, which came from 40 to 45 ophthalmopathy, around 75 hyperthyroidism and roughly 17 progressor patients. Overall study outcomes, separate from this receptor: In cross-validation, a model built on a 13 V-J signature told ophthalmopathy apart from stable hyperthyroidism with 87.88% sensitivity and about 81% specificity, and in testing the same model reached 80%/75%. Sample size was not statistically predetermined, and investigators were not blinded to group allocation. Blood samples also contained most of the expanded thyroid clonotypes (frequency above 0.001), which suggests that blood repertoires may reflect thyroid immune responses. In validation, the model predicted progression to ophthalmopathy with just under 71% sensitivity and 72.22% specificity, a median of around 6.6 months before onset.

The TCR beta CDR3 regions were amplified from RNA transcripts. The first round of RT-PCR for the TCR CDR3 was performed with the HTBI primer set and the Qiagen OneStep RT-PCR kit. Libraries were constructed in a second round of multiplex PCR, after which size selection and purification were performed. Paired-end sequencing of the libraries was performed with 100 bp reads on an Illumina HiSeq2000. From the authors' description of their analysis: SOAPnuke was used to process the raw data, throwing out any read that contained adapters or uncalled bases, had a mean Phred below 15, or lacked an exact constant-primer or identifier match. High-quality paired reads were merged using COPE v1.2.5, and each unique nucleotide sequence was defined as a clonotype. MiTCR v1.1 was used to align clonotypes to the IMGT TRBV, TRBD and TRBJ reference segments. Analysis was restricted to V-J combinations with a frequency above 0.0001, which covered 99.2% of repertoires. A TCS score was defined as the ratio between F50 (clonal expansion) and ExV (chaos), using BLOSUM62-based TCRdist between CDR3 peptides within each V-J. Welch's t-statistics and random forest reduced roughly 500 V-J features to roughly 13, which were used in a naive Bayes classifier (R e1071). TCRdb trimmed public reads at Q25 via fastp, called clones via MiXCR and kept in-frame beta chains. CDR3 protein duplicates are merged, each entry listing the most common genes and DNA. The V and J calls and clone size are TCRdb's, not the authors'. Within this sample are some 530,000 distinct CDR3 sequences, with 22% of them counted one time only. The ten largest account for around 47% of the sample.

For CDR1 and CDR2, the germline V gene (reference sequence) lists LNHDA and SQIVND. V was cut back by 5 bases and J by 3 bases, leaving a gap of 16 bases between them. The CDR3 starts with the cysteine, ends with the phenylalanine, and has 16 residues. The kept DNA is CDR3 alone, 48 bases in frame from the first base. Ophthalmopathy patients had moderately to severely active disease, with a Clinical Activity Score of 3 or more, a NOSPECS grade of 4 or more, and a disease duration of less than 3 months. Any patient with an uncontrolled infection, another autoimmune disease, pregnancy or lactation was excluded. Diagnoses were established on the basis of clinical symptoms, serum thyroxine and TRAb, thyroid ultrasound, and orbital computed tomography. Ficoll-Paque density gradient centrifugation was used to isolate PBMCs from around 10 ml of fresh peripheral blood. Total RNA was extracted using Trizol reagent, and RNA quality was assessed on an Agilent 2100 Bioanalyzer.

As regards this clonotype: The specificity of this receptor is unknown. No base quality values were provided; no much bigger clone lies one nucleotide off.

The source is a woman in her 70s with Graves' ophthalmopathy. The rearrangement joined TRBV19 to TRBJ2-2; the D region possibly corresponds to TRBD2 (7 bases align). The material sequenced was blood. The encoded CDR3 is CASSYRRGADTGELFF. In nucleotide form, the sequence is TGTGCCAGTAGTTACAGACGGGGGGCGGACACCGGGGAGCTGTTTTTT.